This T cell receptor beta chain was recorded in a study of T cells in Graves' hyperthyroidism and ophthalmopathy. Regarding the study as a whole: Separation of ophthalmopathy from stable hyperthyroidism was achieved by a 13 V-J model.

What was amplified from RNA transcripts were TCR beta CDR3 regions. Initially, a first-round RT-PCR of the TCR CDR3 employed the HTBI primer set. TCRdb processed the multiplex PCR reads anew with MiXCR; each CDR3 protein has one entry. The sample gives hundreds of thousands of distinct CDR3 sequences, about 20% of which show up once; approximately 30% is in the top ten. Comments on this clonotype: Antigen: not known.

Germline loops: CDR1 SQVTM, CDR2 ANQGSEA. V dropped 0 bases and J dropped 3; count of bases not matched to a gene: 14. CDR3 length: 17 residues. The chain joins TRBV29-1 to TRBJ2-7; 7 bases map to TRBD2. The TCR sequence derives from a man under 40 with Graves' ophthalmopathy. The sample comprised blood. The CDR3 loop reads CSVEDRASGTRGYEQYF. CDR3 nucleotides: TGCAGCGTTGAAGATAGGGCTAGCGGAACCCGGGGCTACGAGCAGTACTTC.